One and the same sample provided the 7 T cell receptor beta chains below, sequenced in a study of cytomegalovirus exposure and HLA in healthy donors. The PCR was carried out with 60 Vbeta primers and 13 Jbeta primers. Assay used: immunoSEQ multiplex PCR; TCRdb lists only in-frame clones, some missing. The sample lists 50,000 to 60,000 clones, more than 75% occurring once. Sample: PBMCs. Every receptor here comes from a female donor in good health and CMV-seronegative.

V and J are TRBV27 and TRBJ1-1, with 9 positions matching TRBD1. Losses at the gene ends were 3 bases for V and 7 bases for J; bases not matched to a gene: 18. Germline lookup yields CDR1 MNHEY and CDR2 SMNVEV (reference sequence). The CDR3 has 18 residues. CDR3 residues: CASSFSPKTLGQGCEAFF. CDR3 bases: TGTGCCAGCAGTTTCTCGCCTAAAACCTTGGGACAGGGCTGTGAAGCTTTCTTT.

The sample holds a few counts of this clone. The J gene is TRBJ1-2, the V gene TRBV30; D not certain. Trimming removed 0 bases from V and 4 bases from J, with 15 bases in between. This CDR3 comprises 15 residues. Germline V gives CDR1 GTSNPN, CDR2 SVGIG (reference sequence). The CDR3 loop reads CAWSVGRESPYGYTF. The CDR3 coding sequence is TGTGCCTGGAGTGTAGGTAGGGAGTCCCCCTATGGCTACACCTTC.

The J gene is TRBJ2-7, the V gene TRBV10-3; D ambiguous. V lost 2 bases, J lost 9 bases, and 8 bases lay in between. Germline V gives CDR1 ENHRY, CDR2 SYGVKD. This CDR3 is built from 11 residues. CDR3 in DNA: TGTGCCATCAGTGAGGGTTTCGGGCAGTACTTC. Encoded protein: CAISEGFGQYF.

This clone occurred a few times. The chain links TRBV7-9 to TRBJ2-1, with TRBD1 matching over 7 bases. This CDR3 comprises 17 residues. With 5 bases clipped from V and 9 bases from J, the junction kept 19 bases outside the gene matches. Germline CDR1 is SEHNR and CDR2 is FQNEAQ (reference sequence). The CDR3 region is CASSVDLGRGNSCEQFF. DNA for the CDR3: TGTGCCAGCAGCGTCGATTTGGGCAGGGGGAATTCGTGTGAGCAGTTCTTC.

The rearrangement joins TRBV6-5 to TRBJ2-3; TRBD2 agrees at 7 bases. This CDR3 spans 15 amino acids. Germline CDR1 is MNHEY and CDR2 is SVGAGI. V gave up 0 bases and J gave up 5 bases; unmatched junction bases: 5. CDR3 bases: TGTGCCAGCAGTTACTCGCCGGGGGGAATAGATACGCAGTATTTT. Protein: CASSYSPGGIDTQYF.

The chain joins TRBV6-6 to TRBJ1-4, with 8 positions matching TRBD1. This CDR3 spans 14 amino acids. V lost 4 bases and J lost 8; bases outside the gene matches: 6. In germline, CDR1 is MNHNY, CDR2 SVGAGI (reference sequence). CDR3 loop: CASSLTGAEEKLFF. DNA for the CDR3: TGTGCCAGCAGTTTGACAGGGGCCGAGGAAAAACTGTTTTTT.

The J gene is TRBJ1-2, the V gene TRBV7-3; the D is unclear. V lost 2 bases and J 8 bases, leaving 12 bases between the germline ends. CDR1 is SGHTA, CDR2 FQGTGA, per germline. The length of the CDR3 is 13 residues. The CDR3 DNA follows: TGTGCCAGCAGCTTAGGCGGGGTTAAAGGCTACACCTTC. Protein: CASSLGGVKGYTF.